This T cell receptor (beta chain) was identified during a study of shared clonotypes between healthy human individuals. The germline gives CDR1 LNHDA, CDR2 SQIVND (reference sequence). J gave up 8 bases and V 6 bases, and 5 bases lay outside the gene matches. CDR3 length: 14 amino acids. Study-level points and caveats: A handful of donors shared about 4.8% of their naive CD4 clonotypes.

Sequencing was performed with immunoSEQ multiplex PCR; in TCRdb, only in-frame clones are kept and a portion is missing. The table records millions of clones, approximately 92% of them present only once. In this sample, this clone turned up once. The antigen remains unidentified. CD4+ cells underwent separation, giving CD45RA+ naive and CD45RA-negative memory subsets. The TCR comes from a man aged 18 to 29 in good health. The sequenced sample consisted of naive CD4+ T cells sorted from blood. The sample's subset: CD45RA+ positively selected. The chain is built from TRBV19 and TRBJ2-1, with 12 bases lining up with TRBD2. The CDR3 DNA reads TGTGCCAGTAGGACGACTAGCGGGGGTGATGAGCAGTTCTTC. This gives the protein CASRTTSGGDEQFF.